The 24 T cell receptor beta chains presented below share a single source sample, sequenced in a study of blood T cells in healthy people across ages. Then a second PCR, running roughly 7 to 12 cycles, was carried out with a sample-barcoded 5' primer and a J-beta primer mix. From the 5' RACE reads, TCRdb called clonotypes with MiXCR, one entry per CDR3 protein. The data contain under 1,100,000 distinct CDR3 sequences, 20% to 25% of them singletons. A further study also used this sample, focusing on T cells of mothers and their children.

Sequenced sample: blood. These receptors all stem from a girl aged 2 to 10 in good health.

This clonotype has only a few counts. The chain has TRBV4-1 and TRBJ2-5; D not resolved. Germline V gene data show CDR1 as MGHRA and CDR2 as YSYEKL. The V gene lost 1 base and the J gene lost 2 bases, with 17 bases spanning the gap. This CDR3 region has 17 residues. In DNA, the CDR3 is TGCGCCAGCAGCCAAGCATCTCCAGTCATCTTTCAAGAGACCCAGTACTTC. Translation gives CASSQASPVIFQETQYF.

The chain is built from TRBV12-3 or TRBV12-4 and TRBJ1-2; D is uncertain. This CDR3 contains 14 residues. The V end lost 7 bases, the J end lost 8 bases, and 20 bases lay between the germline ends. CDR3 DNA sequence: TGTGCCAGCACCCCGAACGGTTGGCAGAGGGGCTACACCTTC. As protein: CASTPNGWQRGYTF.

The DNA for the CDR3 is TGTGCCAGTAGTATAGATTTTCCAGATACGCAGTATTTT. This encodes CASSIDFPDTQYF. This sequence joins TRBV19 and TRBJ2-3, with D unresolved. Germline CDR1 and CDR2: LNHDA and SQIVND (reference sequence). CDR3 length: 13 residues. The V and J ends lost 0 bases and 4 bases respectively, with 5 bases between them.

The CDR3 loop reads CASSERGDPYNEQFF. The CDR3 DNA reads as TGTGCCAGCAGCGAGCGGGGGGATCCGTACAATGAGCAGTTCTTC. V and J are TRBV7-3 and TRBJ2-1, with TRBD2 identical over 9 bases. Germline lookup yields CDR1 SGHTA and CDR2 FQGTGA. The V segment lost 5 bases and the J segment 4 bases; nucleotides outside the gene matches: 6. The CDR3 totals 15 residues.

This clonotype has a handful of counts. The CDR3 sequence: CASSTSFGQYF. Here the CDR3 DNA reads TGTGCCAGCAGCACCAGTTTCGGGCAGTACTTC. The chain employs TRBV21-1 and TRBJ2-5. TRBV21-1 is assigned pseudogene status. CDR3 length equals 11 residues.

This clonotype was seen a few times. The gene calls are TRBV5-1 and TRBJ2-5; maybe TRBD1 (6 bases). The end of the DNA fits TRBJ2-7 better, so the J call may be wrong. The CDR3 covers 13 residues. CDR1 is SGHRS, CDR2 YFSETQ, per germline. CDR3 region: CASNRQGYDEQYF. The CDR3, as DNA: TGCGCCAGCAATCGGCAGGGGTACGACGAGCAGTACTTC.

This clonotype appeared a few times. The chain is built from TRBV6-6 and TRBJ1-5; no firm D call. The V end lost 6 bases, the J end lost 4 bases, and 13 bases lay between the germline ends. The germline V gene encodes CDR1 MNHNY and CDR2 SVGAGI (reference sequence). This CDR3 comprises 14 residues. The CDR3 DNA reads TGTGCCAGCAGCCCAACATCGCTAAATCAGCCCCAGCATTTT. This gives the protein CASSPTSLNQPQHF.

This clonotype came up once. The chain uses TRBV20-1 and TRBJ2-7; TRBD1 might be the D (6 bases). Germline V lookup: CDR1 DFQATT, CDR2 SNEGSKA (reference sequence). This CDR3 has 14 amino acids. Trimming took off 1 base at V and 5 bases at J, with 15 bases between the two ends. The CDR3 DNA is TGCAGTGCTAGAGTTCGGGACATTAACGACGAGCAGTACTTC. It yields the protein CSARVRDINDEQYF.

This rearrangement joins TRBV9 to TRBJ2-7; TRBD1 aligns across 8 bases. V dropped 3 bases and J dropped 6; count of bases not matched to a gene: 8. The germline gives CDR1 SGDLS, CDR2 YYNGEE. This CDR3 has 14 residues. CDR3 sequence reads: CASSGERTGPEQYF. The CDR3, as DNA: TGTGCCAGCAGCGGGGAAAGGACAGGGCCCGAGCAGTACTTC.

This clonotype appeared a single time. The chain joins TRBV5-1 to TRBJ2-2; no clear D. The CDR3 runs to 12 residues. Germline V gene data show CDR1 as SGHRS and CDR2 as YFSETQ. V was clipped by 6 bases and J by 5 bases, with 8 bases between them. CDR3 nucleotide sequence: TGCGCCAGCATAAAAGATACCGGGGAGCTGTTTTTT. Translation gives CASIKDTGELFF.

CDR3 region: CASSLAFPKRGYQETQYF. CDR3 DNA: TGTGCCAGCAGCTTAGCGTTCCCCAAGCGGGGGTACCAAGAGACCCAGTACTTC. The chain combines TRBV7-9 with TRBJ2-5; 8 bases align to TRBD2. Looked up from germline, CDR1 is SEHNR and CDR2 is FQNEAQ (reference sequence). This CDR3 contains 18 residues. The V segment lost 0 bases and the J segment 0 bases; nucleotides outside the gene matches: 9.

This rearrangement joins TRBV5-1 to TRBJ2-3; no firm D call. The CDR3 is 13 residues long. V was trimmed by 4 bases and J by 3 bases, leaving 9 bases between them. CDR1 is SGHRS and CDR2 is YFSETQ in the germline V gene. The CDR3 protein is CASSQPETDTQYF. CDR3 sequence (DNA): TGCGCCAGCAGCCAGCCTGAAACAGATACGCAGTATTTT. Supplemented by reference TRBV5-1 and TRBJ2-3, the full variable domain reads KAGVTQTPRYLIKTRGQQVTLSCSPISGHRSVSWYQQTPGQGLQFLFEYFSETQRNKGNFPGRFSGRQFSNSRSEMNVSTLELGDSALYLCASSQPETDTQYFGPGTRLTVL.

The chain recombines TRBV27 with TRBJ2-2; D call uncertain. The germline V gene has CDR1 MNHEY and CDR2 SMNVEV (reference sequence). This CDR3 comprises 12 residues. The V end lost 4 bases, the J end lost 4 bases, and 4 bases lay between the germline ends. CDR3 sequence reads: CASSYPTGELFF. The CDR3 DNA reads TGTGCCAGCAGTTATCCCACCGGGGAGCTGTTTTTT.

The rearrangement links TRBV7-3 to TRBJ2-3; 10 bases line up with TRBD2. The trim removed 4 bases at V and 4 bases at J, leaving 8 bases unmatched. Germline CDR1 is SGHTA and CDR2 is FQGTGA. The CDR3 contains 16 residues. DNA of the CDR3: TGTGCCAGCAGCTCCGTTCTAGCGGGAGCGGCAGATACGCAGTATTTT. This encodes CASSSVLAGAADTQYF.

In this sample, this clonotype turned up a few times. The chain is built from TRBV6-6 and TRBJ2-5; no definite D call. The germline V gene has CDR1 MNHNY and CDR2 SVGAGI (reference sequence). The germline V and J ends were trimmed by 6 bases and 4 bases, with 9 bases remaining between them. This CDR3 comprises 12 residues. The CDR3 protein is CASRGFVETQYF. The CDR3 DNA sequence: TGTGCCAGCAGGGGCTTCGTAGAGACCCAGTACTTC.

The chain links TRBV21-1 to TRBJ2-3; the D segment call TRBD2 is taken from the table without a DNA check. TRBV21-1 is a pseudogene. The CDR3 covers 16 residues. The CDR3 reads CATTPGGGLAGDTQYF. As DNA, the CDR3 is TGTGCCACAACGCCGGGAGGGGGTCTTGCAGGAGATACGCAGTATTTT.

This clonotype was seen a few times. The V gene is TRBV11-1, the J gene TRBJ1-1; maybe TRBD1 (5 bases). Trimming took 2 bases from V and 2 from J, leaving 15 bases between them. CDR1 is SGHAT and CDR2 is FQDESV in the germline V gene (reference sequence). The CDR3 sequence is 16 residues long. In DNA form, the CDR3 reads TGTGCCAGCAGCTTACCGCGCGTGGGGGAAAACACTGAAGCTTTCTTT. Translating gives CASSLPRVGENTEAFF. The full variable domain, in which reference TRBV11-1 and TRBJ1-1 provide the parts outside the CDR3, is EAEVAQSPRYKITEKSQAVAFWCDPISGHATLYWYRQILGQGPELLVQFQDESVVDDSQLPKDRFSAERLKGVDSTLKIQPAELGDSAMYLCASSLPRVGENTEAFFGQGTRLTVV.

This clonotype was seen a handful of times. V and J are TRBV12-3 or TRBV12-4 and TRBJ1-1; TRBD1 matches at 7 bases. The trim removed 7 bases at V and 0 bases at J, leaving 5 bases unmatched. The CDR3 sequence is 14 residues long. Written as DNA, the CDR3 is TGTGCCAGCACCCTGACAGGGATGAACACTGAAGCTTTCTTT. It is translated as CASTLTGMNTEAFF.

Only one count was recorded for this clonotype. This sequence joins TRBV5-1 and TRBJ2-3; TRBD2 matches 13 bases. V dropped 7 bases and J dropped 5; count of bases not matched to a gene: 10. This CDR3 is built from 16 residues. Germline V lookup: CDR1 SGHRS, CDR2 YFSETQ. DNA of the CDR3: TGCGCCAGCGGCCCGGGACTAGCGGGGCCCGGAGATACGCAGTATTTT. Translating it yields CASGPGLAGPGDTQYF.

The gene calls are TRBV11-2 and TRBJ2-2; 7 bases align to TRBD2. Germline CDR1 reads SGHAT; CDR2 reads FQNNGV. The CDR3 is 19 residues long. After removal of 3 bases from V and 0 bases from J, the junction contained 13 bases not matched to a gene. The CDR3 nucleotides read TGTGCCAGCAGCTTGGTCTTCAGCGGGGCGGGGACGAACACCGGGGAGCTGTTTTTT. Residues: CASSLVFSGAGTNTGELFF.

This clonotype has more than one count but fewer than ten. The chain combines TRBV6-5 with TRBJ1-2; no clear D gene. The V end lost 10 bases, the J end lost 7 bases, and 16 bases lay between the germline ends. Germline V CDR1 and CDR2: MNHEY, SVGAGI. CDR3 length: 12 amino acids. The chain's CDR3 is CATNREGFGYTF. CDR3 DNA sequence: TGTGCCACCAACCGGGAGGGATTTGGCTACACCTTC.

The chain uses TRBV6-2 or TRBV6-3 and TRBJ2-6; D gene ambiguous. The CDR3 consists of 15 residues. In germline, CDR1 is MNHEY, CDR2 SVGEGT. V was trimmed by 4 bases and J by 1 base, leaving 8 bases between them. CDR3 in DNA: TGTGCCAGCAGTTCCTCTAATTCTGGGGCCAACGTCCTGACTTTC. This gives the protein CASSSSNSGANVLTF.

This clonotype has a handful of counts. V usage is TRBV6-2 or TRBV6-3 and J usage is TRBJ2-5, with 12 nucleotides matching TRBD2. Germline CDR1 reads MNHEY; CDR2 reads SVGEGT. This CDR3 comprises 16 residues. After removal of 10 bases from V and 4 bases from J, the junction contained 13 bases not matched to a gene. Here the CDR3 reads CATESWTSGAGETQYF. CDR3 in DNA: TGTGCCACCGAGAGCTGGACTAGCGGGGCTGGAGAGACCCAGTACTTC.

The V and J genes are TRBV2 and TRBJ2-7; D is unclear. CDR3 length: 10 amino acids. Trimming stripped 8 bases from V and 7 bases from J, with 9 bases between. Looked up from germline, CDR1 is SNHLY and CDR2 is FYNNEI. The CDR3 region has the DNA TGTGCCAGCGCCGTTCAGGAGCAGTACTTC. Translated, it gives CASAVQEQYF.